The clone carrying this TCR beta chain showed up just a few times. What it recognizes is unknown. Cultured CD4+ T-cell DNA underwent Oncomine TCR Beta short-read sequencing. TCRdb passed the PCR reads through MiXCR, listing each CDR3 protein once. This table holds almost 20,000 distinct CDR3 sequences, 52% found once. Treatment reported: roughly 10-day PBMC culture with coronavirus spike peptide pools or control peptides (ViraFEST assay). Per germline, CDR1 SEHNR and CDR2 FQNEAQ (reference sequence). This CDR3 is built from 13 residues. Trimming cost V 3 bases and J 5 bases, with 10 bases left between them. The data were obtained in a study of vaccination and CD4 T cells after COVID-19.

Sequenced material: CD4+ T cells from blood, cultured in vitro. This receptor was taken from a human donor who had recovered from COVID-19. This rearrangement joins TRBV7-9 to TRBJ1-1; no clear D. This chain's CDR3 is CASSLDLATEAFF. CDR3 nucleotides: TGTGCCAGCAGCTTGGACCTAGCGACTGAAGCTTTCTTT.